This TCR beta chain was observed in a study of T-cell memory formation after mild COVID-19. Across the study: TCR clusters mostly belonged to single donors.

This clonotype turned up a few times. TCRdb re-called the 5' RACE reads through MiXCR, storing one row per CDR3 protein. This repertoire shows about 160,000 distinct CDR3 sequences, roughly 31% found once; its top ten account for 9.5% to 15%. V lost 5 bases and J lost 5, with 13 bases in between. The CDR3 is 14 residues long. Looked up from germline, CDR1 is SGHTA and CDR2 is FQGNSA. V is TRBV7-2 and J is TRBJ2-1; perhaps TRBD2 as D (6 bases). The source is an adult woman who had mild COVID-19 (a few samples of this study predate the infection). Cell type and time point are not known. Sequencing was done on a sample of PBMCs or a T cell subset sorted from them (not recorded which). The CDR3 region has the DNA TGTGCCAGCAGCGTCGGGAGTACCGACAATGAGCAGTTCTTC. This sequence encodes CASSVGSTDNEQFF.